These 3 T cell receptor beta chains share one sample of origin, sequenced in a study of blood T cell repertoires in COVID-19. The data were produced by immunoSEQ multiplex PCR, yet TCRdb's version contains in-frame clones alone and is incomplete. Found here are 95,000 to 150,000 clones, about 79% of them singletons; the top ten hold 4%. The sequenced material came from peripheral blood. These receptor sequences come from a woman aged 80 or over with acute or convalescent COVID-19.

The chain is built from TRBV5-1 and TRBJ1-5; TRBD1 aligns across 8 bases. This CDR3 is 14 amino acids long. The germline V gene encodes CDR1 SGHRS and CDR2 YFSETQ. The V gene end was trimmed by 4 bases and the J gene end by 3 bases; junction bases not matched to a gene: 3. In nucleotides, the CDR3 is TGCGCCAGCAGCCCGACAGGGGACAATCAGCCCCAGCATTTT. Amino acids: CASSPTGDNQPQHF.

The chain recombines TRBV4-3 with TRBJ2-1; 8 bases agree with TRBD2. The V gene end was trimmed by 3 bases and the J gene end by 2 bases; junction bases not matched to a gene: 6. The length of the CDR3 is 16 residues. CDR1 is LGHNA and CDR2 is YSLEER in the germline V gene. The CDR3 is CASSQARGGPYNEQFF. CDR3 nucleotides: TGCGCCAGCAGCCAGGCCCGGGGGGGTCCCTACAATGAGCAGTTCTTC.

The V gene is TRBV7-3, the J gene TRBJ2-1; TRBD2 agrees at 14 bases. The CDR3 has 17 residues. V shed 6 bases and J 7 bases; nucleotides not matched to a gene: 11. Germline V gives CDR1 SGHTA, CDR2 FQGTGA. The CDR3 is CASSRTSGRPGGNEQFF. DNA for the CDR3: TGTGCCAGCAGTCGGACTAGCGGGAGGCCCGGTGGGAATGAGCAGTTCTTC.